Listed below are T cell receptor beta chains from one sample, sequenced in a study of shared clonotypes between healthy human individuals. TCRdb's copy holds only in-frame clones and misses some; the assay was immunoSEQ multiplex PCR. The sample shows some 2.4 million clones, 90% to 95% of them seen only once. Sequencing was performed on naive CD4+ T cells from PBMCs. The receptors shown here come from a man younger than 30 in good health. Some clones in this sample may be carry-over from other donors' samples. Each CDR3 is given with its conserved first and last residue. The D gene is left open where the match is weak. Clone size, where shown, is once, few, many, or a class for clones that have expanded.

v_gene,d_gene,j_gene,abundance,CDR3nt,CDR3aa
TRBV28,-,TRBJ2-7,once,TGTGCCAGCAGTTTAGCTAGCTACGAGCAGTACTTC,CASSLASYEQYF
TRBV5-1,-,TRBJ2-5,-,TGCGCCAGCAGCGCCGGAAGGGAGACCCAGTACTTC,CASSAGRETQYF
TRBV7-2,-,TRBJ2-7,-,TGTGCCAGCAGCTTTTACCGGGACCCCCGGGGCAACGAGCAGTACTTC,CASSFYRDPRGNEQYF
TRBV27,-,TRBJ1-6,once,TGTGCCAGCAGTTTATTGGCCAGGGGTAATTCACCCCTCCACTTT,CASSLLARGNSPLHF
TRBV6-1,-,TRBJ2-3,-,TGTGCCAGCAGTGAAGCAGGGACAGATACGCAGTATTTT,CASSEAGTDTQYF
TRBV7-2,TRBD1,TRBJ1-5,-,TGTGCCAGCAGCCCCTACAGGGGGAATCAGCCCCAGCATTTT,CASSPYRGNQPQHF
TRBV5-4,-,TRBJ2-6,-,TGTGCCAGCAGTAGGGACCTCTCTGGGGCCAACGTCCTGACTTTC,CASSRDLSGANVLTF
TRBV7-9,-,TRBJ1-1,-,TGTGCCAGCAGCCAGGAGGGGAACACTGAAGCTTTCTTT,CASSQEGNTEAFF
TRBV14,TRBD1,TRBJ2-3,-,TGTGCCAGCAGCCTAAGGACAGGGGGCGCAGATACGCAGTATTTT,CASSLRTGGADTQYF
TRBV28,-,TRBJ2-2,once,TGTGCCAGCATAACCGTAGGCACATTATACACCGGGGAGCTGTTTTTT,CASITVGTLYTGELFF
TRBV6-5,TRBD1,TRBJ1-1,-,TGTGCCAGCAGTGAACAGGGGGCGAACACTGAAGCTTTCTTT,CASSEQGANTEAFF
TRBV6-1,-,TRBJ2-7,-,TGTGCCAGCAGGGCAACAGGATCCTACGAGCAGTACTTC,CASRATGSYEQYF
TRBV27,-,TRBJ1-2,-,TGTGCCAGCAACGCTCGTGGGCCGTTGGTTTATGGCTACACCTTC,CASNARGPLVYGYTF
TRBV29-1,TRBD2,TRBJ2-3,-,TGCAGCGTTGAAGGTTGGCGGGAGCGCACAGATACGCAGTATTTT,CSVEGWRERTDTQYF
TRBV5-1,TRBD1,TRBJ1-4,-,TGCGCCAGCTCGGACAGGGTGGGGTCTAATGAAAAACTGTTTTTT,CASSDRVGSNEKLFF
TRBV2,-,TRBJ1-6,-,TGTGCCAGCGGGGTTGGACCCCTCCACTTT,CASGVGPLHF
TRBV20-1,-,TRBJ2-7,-,TGCAGTGCTAGAGAAGACTACGAGCAGTACTTC,CSAREDYEQYF
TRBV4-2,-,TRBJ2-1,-,TGTGCCAGCAGCCAAGGCCAAATAGGCCTAAATGAGCAGTTCTTC,CASSQGQIGLNEQFF
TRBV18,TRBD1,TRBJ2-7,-,TGTGCCAGCTCACCAACAGGGGTCTACGAGCAGTACTTC,CASSPTGVYEQYF
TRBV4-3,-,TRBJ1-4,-,TGCGCCAGCAGCCAGGAACAGGGTAGGGGGGAAAAACTGTTTTTT,CASSQEQGRGEKLFF
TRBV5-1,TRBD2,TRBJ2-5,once,TGCGCCAGCAGCTTTGATAGCGGGAGCGTTGAGACCCAGTACTTC,CASSFDSGSVETQYF
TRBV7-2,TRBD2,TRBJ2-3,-,TGTGCCAGCAGCCGAACTAGCGGGGACACAGATACGCAGTATTTT,CASSRTSGDTDTQYF
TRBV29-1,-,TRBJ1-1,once,TGCAGCGTTACAGTGGCTGAAGCTTTCTTT,CSVTVAEAFF
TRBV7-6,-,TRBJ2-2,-,TGTGCCAGCAGTCACCCCCGGGGGCGTGGCACCGGGGAGCTGTTTTTT,CASSHPRGRGTGELFF
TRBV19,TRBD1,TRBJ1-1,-,TGTGCCAGTAGGGTGACAGGGACTGAAGCTTTCTTT,CASRVTGTEAFF
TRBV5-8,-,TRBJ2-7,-,TGTGCCAGCACCACGGCGCGCCAAGGCGCCTACGAGCAGTACTTC,CASTTARQGAYEQYF
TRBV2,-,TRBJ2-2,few,TGTGCCAGCAGGTACTCCGCCGGGGAGCTGTTTTTT,CASRYSAGELFF
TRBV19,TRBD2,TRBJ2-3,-,TGTGCCAGTAGCGCGGAGAGACTAGCGCTGTCGGATACGCAGTATTTT,CASSAERLALSDTQYF
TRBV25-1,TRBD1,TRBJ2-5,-,TGTGCCAGCAGCCCGACAGGGGGCGCCGGGACCCAGTACTTC,CASSPTGGAGTQYF
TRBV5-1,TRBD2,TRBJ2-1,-,TGCGCCAGCAGCCGCCGACTAGCGGGAGTCAATGAGCAGTTCTTC,CASSRRLAGVNEQFF
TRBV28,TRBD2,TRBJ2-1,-,TGTGCGAGCAAGAGGGGAGGGAGGAATGAGCAGTTCTTC,CASKRGGRNEQFF
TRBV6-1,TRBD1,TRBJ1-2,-,TGTGCCAGCACCCCAACAGGGGTAGCTCCCTATGGCTACACCTTC,CASTPTGVAPYGYTF
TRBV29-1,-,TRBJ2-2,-,TGCAGCGTTGGGGGGGGACAGGCAGCGAACACCGGGGAGCTGTTTTTT,CSVGGGQAANTGELFF
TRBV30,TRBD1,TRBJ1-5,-,TGTGCCTGGACAGGACAGGGACTTAGCAATCAGCCCCAGCATTTT,CAWTGQGLSNQPQHF
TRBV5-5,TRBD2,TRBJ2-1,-,TGTGCCAGCAGCCGGGGGGGCACCTACAATGAGCAGTTCTTC,CASSRGGTYNEQFF
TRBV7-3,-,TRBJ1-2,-,TGTGCCAGCAGCTTAACATCGACAGACCCGGGCTACACCTTC,CASSLTSTDPGYTF
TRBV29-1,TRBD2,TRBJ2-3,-,TGCAGCGCCCCACCACTAGCGGGAGGACCAGATACGCAGTATTTT,CSAPPLAGGPDTQYF
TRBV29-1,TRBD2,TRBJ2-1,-,TGCAGCGTTGGTGGGAGGGCCTACAATGAGCAGTTCTTC,CSVGGRAYNEQFF
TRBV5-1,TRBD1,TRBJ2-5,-,TGCGCCAGCAGCTCTGGACAGGGGATCCAAGAGACCCAGTACTTC,CASSSGQGIQETQYF
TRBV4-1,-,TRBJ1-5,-,TGCGCCAGCAGCCAAGATCGGGATCAGCCCCAGCATTTT,CASSQDRDQPQHF
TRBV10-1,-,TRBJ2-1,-,TGCGCCAGCAGTGACGGGCTAGGGAATTACAATGAGCAGTTCTTC,CASSDGLGNYNEQFF
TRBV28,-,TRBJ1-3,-,TGTGCCAGCAGCACGAGACTAACTGGAAACACCATATATTTT,CASSTRLTGNTIYF
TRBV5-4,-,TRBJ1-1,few,TGTGCCAGCAGCTTGGACCAGAACACTGAAGCTTTCTTT,CASSLDQNTEAFF
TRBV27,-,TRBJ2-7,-,TGTGCCAGCAGTTTATCACCCTACTACGAGCAGTACTTC,CASSLSPYYEQYF
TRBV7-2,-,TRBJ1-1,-,TGTGCCAGCAGCTCCCCCGCGGCAGCATTGAACACTGAAGCTTTCTTT,CASSSPAAALNTEAFF
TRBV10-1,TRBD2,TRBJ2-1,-,TGCGCCAGCAGTGGGGGCGGGAGAGGCTCCTACAATGAGCAGTTCTTC,CASSGGGRGSYNEQFF
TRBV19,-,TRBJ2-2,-,TGTGCCAGTAGTATAGTAGGAGTTACGGGCACCGGGGAGCTGTTTTTT,CASSIVGVTGTGELFF